The 18 T cell receptor beta chains below come from one sample, sequenced in a study of T cells in Graves' hyperthyroidism and ophthalmopathy. From RNA transcripts, TCR beta CDR3 regions were amplified. HTBI primers were the set used in a first-round RT-PCR of the TCR CDR3. In TCRdb, the multiplex PCR reads were re-called with MiXCR into one record per CDR3 protein. The data hold about 540,000 distinct CDR3 sequences, with 40% to 55% observed a single time. The specimen was peripheral blood or thyroid tissue (not recorded which). The receptor set was obtained from a woman between 18 and 29 years old with Graves' hyperthyroidism.

The rearrangement joins TRBV20-1 to TRBJ1-2; D ambiguous. Germline V lookup: CDR1 DFQATT, CDR2 SNEGSKA (reference sequence). This CDR3 comprises 13 residues. In DNA, the CDR3 is TGCAGCACTGCGGGCTTTACGGGGTATGGCTACACCTTC. As protein: CSTAGFTGYGYTF.

The V gene is TRBV5-1, the J gene TRBJ1-2, with unresolved D. Germline values: CDR1 SGHRS, CDR2 YFSETQ. The V end lost 4 bases, the J end lost 5 bases, and 21 bases lay between the germline ends. This CDR3 is 16 amino acids long. CDR3 in amino acids: CASSTSATAKLYGYTF. In nucleotides, the CDR3 is TGCGCCAGCAGCACCTCGGCAACAGCTAAACTATATGGCTACACCTTC.

The V gene is TRBV20-1, the J gene TRBJ2-3; 8 bases map to TRBD2. Germline CDR1 and CDR2: DFQATT and SNEGSKA (reference sequence). The CDR3 covers 13 residues. With V trimmed by 4 bases and J by 4 bases, 4 bases remained unmatched. CDR3 residues: CSATGGPADTQYF. The DNA of the CDR3 is TGCAGTGCTACGGGAGGGCCGGCAGATACGCAGTATTTT.

This clonotype has a single count. Since a much larger clone is just one base distant, this may be a read error. The chain carries TRBV5-1 and TRBJ2-7, with D tentatively TRBD2 (7 bases). The CDR3 covers 14 residues. CDR1 is SGHRS, CDR2 YFSETQ, per germline. Trimming pared 4 bases from V and 5 bases from J, leaving 16 bases between. This CDR3 is CASSGGGRVDEQYF. CDR3 nucleotides: TGCGCCAGCAGCGGGGGGGGCAGGGTAGACGAGCAGTACTTC.

The gene calls are TRBV9 and TRBJ2-7, with a weak D call TRBD1 (6 bases). V was cut by 0 bases and J by 2 bases, with 12 bases left in between. Germline V gene sequence: CDR1 SGDLS, CDR2 YYNGEE. The CDR3 extends over 15 amino acids. The CDR3: CASSVVQGVAYEQYF. In DNA, the CDR3 is TGTGCCAGCAGCGTAGTACAGGGCGTAGCCTACGAGCAGTACTTC.

The chain recombines TRBV10-3 with TRBJ2-1; no clear D gene. The CDR3 runs 12 residues. Germline CDR1 ENHRY, CDR2 SYGVKD. Trimming shortened V by 4 bases and J by 4 bases, and 5 bases separated the two germline ends. CDR3 sequence (DNA): TGTGCCATCAGTGGATCTTACAATGAGCAGTTCTTC. This gives the protein CAISGSYNEQFF.

This clonotype came up many times. V and J are TRBV24-1 and TRBJ1-2; TRBD1 is a possible D gene (6 bases). Trimming shortened V by 9 bases and J by 1 base, and 17 bases separated the two germline ends. The CDR3 has 15 residues. CDR1 and CDR2 from the germline V gene are KGHDR and SFDVKD. The CDR3 DNA reads TGTGCCACCGCCCCAGCGGGGGCCCATAACTATGGCTACACCTTC. It yields the protein CATAPAGAHNYGYTF.

This clonotype came up many times. The chain combines TRBV6-6 with TRBJ1-5; D is perhaps TRBD1 (5 bases). Germline lookup yields CDR1 MNHNY and CDR2 SVGAGI (reference sequence). This CDR3 is 15 amino acids long. The germline V and J ends were trimmed by 2 bases and 2 bases, with 10 bases remaining between them. CDR3 amino acids: CASSYPSGGNQPQHF. As DNA, the CDR3 is TGTGCCAGCAGTTACCCCTCGGGGGGCAATCAGCCCCAGCATTTT.

This clonotype was seen many times. The CDR3 region has the DNA TGCGCCAGCAGCTACACCACAGCCTCGGCTGGCTACACCTTC. Translating gives CASSYTTASAGYTF. The rearrangement links TRBV5-1 to TRBJ1-2; D gene ambiguous. The CDR3 covers 14 residues. The V gene's germline CDR1 is SGHRS and CDR2 YFSETQ. The V gene lost 3 bases and the J gene lost 7 bases, with 16 bases spanning the gap.

This clonotype has at least ten counts. The chain joins TRBV5-1 to TRBJ1-2; D is possibly TRBD1 (5 bases). Trimming removed 4 bases from V and 2 bases from J, with 12 bases in between. Germline-derived CDR1 and CDR2 are SGHRS and YFSETQ. This CDR3 region has 14 residues. DNA for the CDR3: TGCGCCAGCAGCCGGGCCGGGGCGAACTATGGCTACACCTTC. Residues: CASSRAGANYGYTF.

This clonotype was observed many times. The J gene is TRBJ2-5, the V gene TRBV7-2; TRBD2 aligns across 10 bases. The junction had 11 bases not matched to a gene; V was cut back by 3 bases and J by 7 bases. The CDR3 is 16 residues long. The V gene's germline CDR1 is SGHTA and CDR2 FQGNSA. The CDR3 DNA is TGTGCCAGCAGCTTGGCTAGCGGGAGAAGGGATGGGACCCAGTACTTC. The encoded protein is CASSLASGRRDGTQYF.

The J gene is TRBJ1-1, the V gene TRBV29-1, with 7 bases aligning to TRBD1. The CDR3 covers 13 residues. Germline assignment: CDR1 SQVTM and CDR2 ANQGSEA. The trim removed 7 bases at V and 6 bases at J, leaving 11 bases unmatched. CDR3 sequence reads: CSGGGTVSPEAFF. CDR3 bases: TGCAGCGGGGGTGGGACAGTCAGTCCTGAAGCTTTCTTT.

This clonotype has just a few counts. The chain has TRBV2 and TRBJ2-3, with D possibly being TRBD2 (6 bases). Germline CDR1 and CDR2: SNHLY and FYNNEI. Trimming pared 7 bases from V and 0 bases from J, leaving 20 bases between. This CDR3 spans 17 amino acids. CDR3 nucleotide sequence: TGTGCCAGCACAGTACGACTAGTCCAAGCTAGCACAGATACGCAGTATTTT. Amino acids: CASTVRLVQASTDTQYF.

This clonotype was counted at least ten times. The chain employs TRBV11-2 and TRBJ1-1; TRBD1 might be the D (5 bases). CDR1 SGHAT and CDR2 FQNNGV come from the germline V gene. This CDR3 has 14 residues. Trimming took off 2 bases at V and 4 bases at J, with 11 bases between the two ends. The CDR3 reads CASSLIIGGTEAFF. The DNA for the CDR3 is TGTGCCAGCAGCTTAATCATTGGGGGCACTGAAGCTTTCTTT.

This sequence joins TRBV4-1 and TRBJ1-1; 7 bases are shared with TRBD1. The V gene end was trimmed by 4 bases and the J gene end by 4 bases; junction bases not matched to a gene: 9. The CDR3 is 15 amino acids. Germline assignment: CDR1 MGHRA and CDR2 YSYEKL. The CDR3 DNA reads TGCGCCAGCAGCCCGTTTGAGGGGGCCAGCACTGAAGCTTTCTTT. It translates to CASSPFEGASTEAFF.

This clonotype came up many times. The chain is built from TRBV7-2 and TRBJ1-1; possible D gene TRBD1, 5 bases. CDR1 SGHTA and CDR2 FQGNSA come from the germline V gene. Trimming left V 1 base short and J 0 bases short, with 9 bases between. The CDR3 consists of 15 residues. CDR3 bases: TGTGCCAGCAGCTTAGGCAGGGCCATGAACACTGAAGCTTTCTTT. Encoded protein: CASSLGRAMNTEAFF.

Ten or more counts support this clonotype. CDR3 sequence (DNA): TGTGCCAGCACCCTGGGACAGGTGACTAACTATGGCTACACCTTC. Amino acid sequence: CASTLGQVTNYGYTF. This chain connects TRBV2 to TRBJ1-2; TRBD1 matches 8 bases. The length of the CDR3 is 15 residues. CDR1 SNHLY and CDR2 FYNNEI come from the germline V gene. With V trimmed by 7 bases and J by 0 bases, 7 bases remained unmatched.

This chain uses TRBV7-6 with TRBJ2-7; D tentatively fits TRBD1 or TRBD2 (5 bases each). Germline V gives CDR1 SGHVS, CDR2 FNYEAQ. V was shortened by 6 bases and J by 2 bases, with 17 bases between the two germline ends. CDR3 length: 15 amino acids. CDR3 DNA: TGTGCCAGCAGTTACCCCGGGACCCCAGCCTACGAGCAGTACTTC. Translating gives CASSYPGTPAYEQYF.